The T cell receptor (beta chain) described here comes from a study of T cells after yellow fever vaccination. TCRdb re-called the 5' RACE reads with MiXCR, one entry per CDR3 protein. The sample includes approximately 340,000 distinct CDR3 sequences, roughly 8.7% of them seen just once. CDR1 is SGDLS and CDR2 is YYNGEE in the germline V gene. The CDR3 contains 16 residues. V dropped 0 bases and J dropped 7 bases, with 20 bases sitting between them. With regard to this clonotype: The antigen remains undetermined.

Points from the study as a whole: Subsequent to the booster, the majority of primary-vaccination clones reappeared (roughly 95% CD4, more than 70% CD8). Though weaker, the secondary response peaked faster, on day 5 versus 15.

The sample in question was PBMCs, obtained on the day of the first yellow fever vaccination. The chain joins TRBV9 to TRBJ2-7, with a possible D match to TRBD1 (5 bases). The receptor was isolated from a man between 18 and 29 years old who received the YFV17D yellow fever vaccine. CDR3 in DNA: TGTGCCAGCAGCGTAGCTTATTCGACAGTGTTGAAAGAGCAGTACTTC. This translates into CASSVAYSTVLKEQYF.